Each of the 11 T cell receptor beta chains below was sequenced from the same sample in a study of blood T cell repertoires in COVID-19. Method: immunoSEQ multiplex PCR; TCRdb's copy keeps in-frame clones and lacks some. The top ten clones hold approximately 4.4% of a sample with roughly 84,000 clones, around three quarters of them seen once. The sequenced sample consisted of peripheral blood. These receptors were taken from a woman between 50 and 59 years old with acute or convalescent COVID-19.

Ten or more counts support this clone. This chain joins TRBV27 and TRBJ2-7; 8 nucleotides align to TRBD2. V was pared by 5 bases and J by 6 bases, with 12 bases of the junction left unmatched. Germline V gene sequence: CDR1 MNHEY, CDR2 SMNVEV (reference sequence). This CDR3 spans 15 amino acids. The CDR3 spells CASSPQGLVMAEQYF. The DNA of the CDR3 is TGTGCCAGCAGTCCGCAGGGACTAGTGATGGCCGAGCAGTACTTC.

This CDR3 is CASSLNRHANEQFF. For the CDR3, the DNA is TGTGCCAGCAGCTTAAACCGACATGCCAATGAGCAGTTCTTC. The chain employs TRBV7-2 and TRBJ2-1, with D unresolved. There are 14 residues in the CDR3. V was cut by 2 bases and J by 6 bases, with 11 bases left in between. Looked up from germline, CDR1 is SGHTA and CDR2 is FQGNSA.

The rearrangement joins TRBV7-8 to TRBJ2-7; the D gene is possibly TRBD2 (6 bases). The germline V gene has CDR1 SGHVS and CDR2 FQNEAQ. Trimming took off 5 bases at V and 3 bases at J, with 17 bases between the two ends. The length of the CDR3 is 15 residues. The CDR3 sequence: CASSRGGSSFYEQYF. The CDR3 nucleotides read TGTGCCAGCAGCCGTGGAGGGAGTTCTTTCTACGAGCAGTACTTC.

This rearrangement joins TRBV9 to TRBJ1-1; 9 bases align to TRBD1. V shed 3 bases and J 3 bases; nucleotides not matched to a gene: 9. Germline CDR1 reads SGDLS; CDR2 reads YYNGEE. The CDR3 contains 16 residues. CDR3 protein: CASSAGQGSPDTEAFF. The CDR3, as DNA: TGTGCCAGCAGCGCCGGACAGGGGAGTCCCGACACTGAAGCTTTCTTT.

V is TRBV19 and J is TRBJ2-2; 13 nucleotides align to TRBD2. Trimming took 5 bases from V and 4 from J; bases not matched to a gene: 7. This CDR3 is 17 amino acids long. CDR1 and CDR2 from the germline V gene are LNHDA and SQIVND (reference sequence). This chain's CDR3 is CASSLLRLAGGTGELFF. CDR3 DNA sequence: TGTGCCAGTAGTCTACTCAGACTAGCGGGGGGCACCGGGGAGCTGTTTTTT.

The V gene is TRBV28, the J gene TRBJ1-2; maybe TRBD1 (6 bases). The CDR3 loop spans 13 amino acids. V lost 6 bases to trimming and J lost 4 bases, with 12 bases between them. Germline-derived CDR1 and CDR2 are MDHEN and SYDVKM. CDR3 in amino acids: CASSRGGAYGYTF. The CDR3 DNA is TGTGCCAGCAGCCGGGGGGGGGCCTATGGCTACACCTTC.

In this sample, this clone turned up a few times. This rearrangement joins TRBV14 to TRBJ2-2, with D tentatively TRBD2 (5 bases). Germline loops: CDR1 SGHDN, CDR2 FVKESK. Trimming cost V 5 bases and J 1 base, with 11 bases left between them. The CDR3 sequence is 15 residues long. CDR3 sequence (DNA): TGTGCCAGCAGCTCCGCGGAGGTGAACACCGGGGAGCTGTTTTTT. As protein: CASSSAEVNTGELFF.

The genes are TRBV5-1 and TRBJ2-7, with TRBD2 identical over 7 bases. V trimming: 4 bases; J trimming: 0 bases; junction bases outside the gene matches: 4. There are 14 residues in the CDR3. Germline V gene sequence: CDR1 SGHRS, CDR2 YFSETQ. CDR3: CASSDSGASYEQYF. CDR3 coding DNA: TGCGCCAGCAGCGACAGCGGGGCCTCCTACGAGCAGTACTTC.

The V gene is TRBV5-1, the J gene TRBJ1-2; 7 bases are a match to TRBD1. Germline CDR1 and CDR2: SGHRS and YFSETQ. The V and J ends lost 4 bases and 8 bases, in that order; junction bases with no gene match: 11. This CDR3 has 14 residues. The CDR3 region is CASSPTYQGGGYTF. The CDR3 DNA follows: TGCGCCAGCAGCCCGACGTATCAGGGGGGAGGCTACACCTTC.

The rearrangement links TRBV6-5 to TRBJ1-5; no definite D call. The CDR3 has 12 residues. The germline V gene has CDR1 MNHEY and CDR2 SVGAGI. Deletions cut 6 bases from V and 3 bases from J, with 6 bases between. The CDR3 coding sequence is TGTGCCAGCAGCCTTAACAATCAGCCCCAGCATTTT. This codes for CASSLNNQPQHF.

The CDR3 reads CASSLSTRETQYF. In DNA, the CDR3 is TGCGCCAGCAGCTTGAGCACCAGGGAGACCCAGTACTTC. The rearrangement uses TRBV5-1 and TRBJ2-5; no definite D call. The ends were cut back, 1 base at V and 5 bases at J, with 9 bases in the middle. The CDR3 covers 13 residues. CDR1 and CDR2 (germline): SGHRS, YFSETQ.